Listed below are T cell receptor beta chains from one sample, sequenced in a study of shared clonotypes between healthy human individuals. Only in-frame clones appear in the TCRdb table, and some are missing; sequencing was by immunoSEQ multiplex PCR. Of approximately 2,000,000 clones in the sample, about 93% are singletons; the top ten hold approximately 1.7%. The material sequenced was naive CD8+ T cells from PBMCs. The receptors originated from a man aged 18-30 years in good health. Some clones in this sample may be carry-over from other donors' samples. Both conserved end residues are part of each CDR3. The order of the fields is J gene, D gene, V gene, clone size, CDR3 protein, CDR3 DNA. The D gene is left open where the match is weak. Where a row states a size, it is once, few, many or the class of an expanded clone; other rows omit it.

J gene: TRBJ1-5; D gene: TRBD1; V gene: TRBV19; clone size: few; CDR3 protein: CASRQGAFPNQPQHF; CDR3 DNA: TGTGCCAGTAGGCAGGGGGCCTTTCCTAATCAGCCCCAGCATTTT
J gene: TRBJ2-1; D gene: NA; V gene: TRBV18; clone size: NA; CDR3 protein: CASSPIGGEGDNEQFF; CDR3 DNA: TGTGCCAGCTCACCGATCGGAGGGGAGGGGGACAATGAGCAGTTCTTC
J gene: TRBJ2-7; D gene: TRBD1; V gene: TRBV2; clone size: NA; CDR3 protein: CAVQTGQGEGYEQYF; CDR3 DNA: TGTGCCGTCCAAACAGGACAGGGCGAAGGGTACGAGCAGTACTTC
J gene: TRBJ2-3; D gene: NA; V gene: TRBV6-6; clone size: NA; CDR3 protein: CASSPYRERTDTQYF; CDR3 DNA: TGTGCCAGCAGTCCTTACAGGGAACGCACAGATACGCAGTATTTT
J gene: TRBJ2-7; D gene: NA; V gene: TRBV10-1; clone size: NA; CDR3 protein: CASNIYEQYF; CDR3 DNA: TGCGCCAGCAATATCTACGAGCAGTACTTC
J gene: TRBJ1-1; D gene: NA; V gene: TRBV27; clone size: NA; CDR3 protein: CASSLQGPATEAFF; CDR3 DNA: TGTGCCAGCAGTTTACAGGGGCCGGCCACTGAAGCTTTCTTT
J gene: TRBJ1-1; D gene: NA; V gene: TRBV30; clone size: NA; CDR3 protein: CAWSPTGVAEAFF; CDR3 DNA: TGTGCCTGGAGTCCGACAGGCGTCGCTGAAGCTTTCTTT
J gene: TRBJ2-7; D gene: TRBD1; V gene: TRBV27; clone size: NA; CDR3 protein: CASSGTGTGVEQYF; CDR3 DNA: TGTGCCAGCAGTGGTACCGGGACAGGAGTCGAGCAGTACTTC
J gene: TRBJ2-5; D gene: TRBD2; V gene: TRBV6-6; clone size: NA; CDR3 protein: CASGGLAGGAETQYF; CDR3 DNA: TGTGCCAGCGGGGGACTAGCGGGAGGCGCAGAGACCCAGTACTTC
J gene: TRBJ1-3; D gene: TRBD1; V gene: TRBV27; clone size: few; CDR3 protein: CASSVAPRGENTIYF; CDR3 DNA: TGTGCCAGCAGTGTAGCCCCCAGGGGGGAAAACACCATATATTTT
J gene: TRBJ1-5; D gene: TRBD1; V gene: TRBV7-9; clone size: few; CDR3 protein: CASSAGRGPNQPQHF; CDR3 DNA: TGTGCCAGCAGCGCGGGCAGGGGGCCGAATCAGCCCCAGCATTTT
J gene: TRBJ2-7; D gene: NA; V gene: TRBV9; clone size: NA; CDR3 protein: CASSTSDSYEQYF; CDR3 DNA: TGTGCCAGCAGCACGTCGGATTCCTACGAGCAGTACTTC
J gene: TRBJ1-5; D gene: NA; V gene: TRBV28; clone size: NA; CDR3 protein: CASSLFGGNQPQHF; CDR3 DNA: TGTGCCAGCAGTTTATTTGGGGGGAATCAGCCCCAGCATTTT
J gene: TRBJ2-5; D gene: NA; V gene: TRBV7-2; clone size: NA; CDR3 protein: CASSPYAGGETQYF; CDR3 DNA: TGTGCCAGCAGCCCATACGCGGGCGGAGAGACCCAGTACTTC
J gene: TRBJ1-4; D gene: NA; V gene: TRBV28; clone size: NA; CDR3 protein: CASSPHGGVEKLFF; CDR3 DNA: TGTGCCAGCAGTCCGCACGGGGGCGTTGAAAAACTGTTTTTT
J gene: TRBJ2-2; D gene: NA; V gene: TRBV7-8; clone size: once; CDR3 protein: CASSLGISYNTGELFF; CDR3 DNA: TGTGCCAGCAGCTTAGGGATTTCTTATAACACCGGGGAGCTGTTTTTT
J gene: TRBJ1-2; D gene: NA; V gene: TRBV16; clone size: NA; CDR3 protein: CASSPPPGGYTF; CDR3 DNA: TGTGCCAGCAGCCCCCCGCCGGGTGGCTACACCTTC
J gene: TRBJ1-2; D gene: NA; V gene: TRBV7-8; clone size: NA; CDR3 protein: CASSPDPVLYGYTF; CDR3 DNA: TGTGCCAGCAGCCCGGACCCAGTTCTCTATGGCTACACCTTC
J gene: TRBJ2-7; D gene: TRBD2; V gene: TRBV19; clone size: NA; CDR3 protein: CASSQLAGTYEQYF; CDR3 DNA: TGTGCCAGTAGTCAACTAGCGGGGACCTACGAGCAGTACTTC
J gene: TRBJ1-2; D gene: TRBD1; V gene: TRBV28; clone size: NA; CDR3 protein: CATFGPGQGDYGYTF; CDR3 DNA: TGTGCCACCTTCGGCCCGGGACAGGGGGACTATGGCTACACCTTC
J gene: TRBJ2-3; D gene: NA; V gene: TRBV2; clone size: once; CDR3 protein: CASSERWKNPTDTQYF; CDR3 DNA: TGTGCCAGCAGTGAACGGTGGAAAAACCCCACAGATACGCAGTATTTT
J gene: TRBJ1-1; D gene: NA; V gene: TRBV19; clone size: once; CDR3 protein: CASSAWGRTENTEAFF; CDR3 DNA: TGTGCCAGTAGCGCCTGGGGACGGACAGAGAACACTGAAGCTTTCTTT
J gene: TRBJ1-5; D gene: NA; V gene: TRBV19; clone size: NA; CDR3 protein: CASNRDARNQPQHF; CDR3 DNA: TGTGCCAGTAACCGGGACGCCCGCAATCAGCCCCAGCATTTT
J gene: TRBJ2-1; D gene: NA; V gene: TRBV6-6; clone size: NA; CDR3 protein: CASSDPYEQFF; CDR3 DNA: TGTGCCAGCAGTGACCCATATGAGCAGTTCTTC
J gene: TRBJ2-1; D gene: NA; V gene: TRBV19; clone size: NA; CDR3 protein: CASSETRWGAIEQFF; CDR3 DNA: TGTGCCAGTAGCGAGACTAGATGGGGGGCTATTGAGCAGTTCTTC
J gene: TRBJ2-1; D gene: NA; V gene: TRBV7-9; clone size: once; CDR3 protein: CASSLDWTPNPYNEQFF; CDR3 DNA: TGTGCCAGCAGCTTAGATTGGACTCCAAACCCCTACAATGAGCAGTTCTTC
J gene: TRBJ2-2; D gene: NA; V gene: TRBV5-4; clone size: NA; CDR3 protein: CASSLGTAPNTGELFF; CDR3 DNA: TGTGCCAGCAGCTTGGGGACAGCCCCTAACACCGGGGAGCTGTTTTTT
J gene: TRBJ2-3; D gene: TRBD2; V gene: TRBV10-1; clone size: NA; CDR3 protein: CASSEGSSGITDTQYF; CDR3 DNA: TGCGCCAGCAGTGAGGGGTCTAGCGGGATCACAGATACGCAGTATTTT
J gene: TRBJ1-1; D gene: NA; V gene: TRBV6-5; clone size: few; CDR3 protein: CASSYSGLSNTEAFF; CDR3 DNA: TGTGCCAGCAGTTACTCAGGGTTATCTAACACTGAAGCTTTCTTT
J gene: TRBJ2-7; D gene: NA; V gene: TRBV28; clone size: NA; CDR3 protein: CASRSGSDYEQYF; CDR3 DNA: TGTGCCAGCAGAAGTGGGAGCGACTACGAGCAGTACTTC
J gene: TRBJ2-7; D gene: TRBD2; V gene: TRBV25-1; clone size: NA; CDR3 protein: CASGGGYFEQYF; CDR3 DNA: TGTGCCAGTGGGGGGGGTTACTTCGAGCAGTACTTC
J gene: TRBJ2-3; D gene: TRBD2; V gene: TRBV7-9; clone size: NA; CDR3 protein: CASSSLAGGEDTQYF; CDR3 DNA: TGTGCCAGCAGCTCACTAGCGGGAGGTGAAGATACGCAGTATTTT
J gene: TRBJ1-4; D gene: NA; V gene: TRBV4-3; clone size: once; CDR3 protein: CASSPRENNRPTNEKLFF; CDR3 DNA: TGCGCCAGCAGTCCCCGGGAGAACAATCGGCCGACTAATGAAAAACTGTTTTTT
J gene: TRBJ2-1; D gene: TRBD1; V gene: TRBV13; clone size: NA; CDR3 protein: CASSPLRDRGYNEQFF; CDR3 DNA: TGTGCCAGCAGCCCCTTGCGGGACAGGGGCTACAATGAGCAGTTCTTC
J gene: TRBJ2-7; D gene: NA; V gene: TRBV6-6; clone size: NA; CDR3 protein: CASSQNSYEQYF; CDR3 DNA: TGTGCCAGCAGTCAGAACAGTTACGAGCAGTACTTC
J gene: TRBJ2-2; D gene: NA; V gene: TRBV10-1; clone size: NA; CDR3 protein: CASSVFPGVNTGELFF; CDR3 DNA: TGCGCCAGCAGTGTTTTCCCGGGAGTGAACACCGGGGAGCTGTTTTTT
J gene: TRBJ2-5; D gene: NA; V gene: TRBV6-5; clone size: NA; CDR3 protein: CASKEGGGQETQYF; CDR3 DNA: TGTGCCAGCAAGGAAGGGGGTGGCCAAGAGACCCAGTACTTC
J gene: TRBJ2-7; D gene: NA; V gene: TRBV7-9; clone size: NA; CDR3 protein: CASSQESYEQYF; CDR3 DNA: TGTGCCAGCAGCCAAGAGTCCTACGAGCAGTACTTC